This T cell receptor (beta chain) is from a study of T cell changes during pregnancy in multiple sclerosis. The protocol was immunoSEQ multiplex PCR, while the TCRdb copy is restricted to in-frame clones and leaves out a portion. The sample includes about 47,000 clones, around 92% of them seen just once. The CDR3 has 15 amino acids. V lost 4 bases and J 1 base, leaving 14 bases between the germline ends. CDR1 and CDR2 (germline): SGDLS, YYNGEE. V gene TRBV9 combines with J gene TRBJ2-5, with TRBD1 as a possible D gene (5 bases). Sample: peripheral blood, taken in the third trimester of pregnancy. The TCR comes from a female donor with multiple sclerosis, enrolled in a pregnancy study. The CDR3 DNA is TGTGCCAGCAGCCCAGGGTGGGAATCCCAAGAGACCCAGTACTTC. Its translation is CASSPGWESQETQYF.